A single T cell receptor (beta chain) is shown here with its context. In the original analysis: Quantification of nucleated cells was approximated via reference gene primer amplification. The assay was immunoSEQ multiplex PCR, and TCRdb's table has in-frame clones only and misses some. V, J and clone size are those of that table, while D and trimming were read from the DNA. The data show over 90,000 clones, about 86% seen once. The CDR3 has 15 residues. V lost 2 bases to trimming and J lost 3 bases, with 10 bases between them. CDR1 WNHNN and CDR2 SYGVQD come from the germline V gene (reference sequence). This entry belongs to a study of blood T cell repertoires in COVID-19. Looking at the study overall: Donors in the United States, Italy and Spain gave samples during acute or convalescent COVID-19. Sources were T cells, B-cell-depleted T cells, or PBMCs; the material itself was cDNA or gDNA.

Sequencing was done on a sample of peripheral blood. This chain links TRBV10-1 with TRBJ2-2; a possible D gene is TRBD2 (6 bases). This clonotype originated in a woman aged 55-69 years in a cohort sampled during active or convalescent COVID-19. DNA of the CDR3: TGCGCCAGCAGTGAGGGGGACTCTTACACCGGGGAGCTGTTTTTT. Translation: CASSEGDSYTGELFF.